This TCR beta chain emerged from a study of blood T cells in healthy people across ages (dated by TCRdb to 2015 to 2017). Regarding the research as a whole: In model experiments, template switching captured about one uniquely barcoded TCR beta cDNA molecule for every two T cells. Age-related changes in TCR beta repertoire diversity were measured in the study by deep sequencing normalized with unique cDNA molecular identifiers. Four age groups were formed from the donors: young (average about 15 years), middle-aged (around 37), aged (62) and long-lived (more than 75). Using the same blood draw, the study looked at two additional independent replicas of 1 million unique cDNA reads for two donors, one aged 18 to 30 and the other aged 80 or older.

The CDR3 covers 14 residues, taking in both the cysteine and the phenylalanine. The kept DNA is CDR3 alone, 42 bases in frame from the first base. Between the V and J ends, shortened by 11 bases and 2 bases respectively, the junction contains 18 bases. The germline V gene supplies CDR1 SNHLY and CDR2 FYNNEI. Study-wide findings and limitations: As age increased, observed TCR beta diversity per million T cells dropped in a roughly linear way, and a significant reduction was already evident by age about 40. Because donor CMV infection status was unknown, age-related changes in expanded clonotypes were potentially confounded. The percentage of naive T cells measured by flow cytometry correlated strongly with observed TCR beta diversity. Bulk unsorted PBMC profiling prevented conclusive comparison of naive and antigen-experienced compartments. Estimates of total diversity from one million sequenced T cells were regarded as lower bounds and underestimates. Compared with the aged group, the long-lived group had more naive CD4+ T cells, fewer expanded clones and increased TCR diversity, a pattern suggesting age selection.

In regard to this clonotype: Which antigen it targets is not known. Per-base quality was not reported, and no clone a single base away is much larger than it.

The library was obtained by 5' RACE. Instrument on record: Illumina HiSeq 2500. A second roughly 6 to 12 cycle PCR used a sample-barcoded 5' primer and a J-beta primer mix. A unique molecular identifier was introduced onto each TCR beta cDNA molecule by a template-switch 5' adaptor carrying 12 random nucleotides. At least 2.5 million CDR3-containing paired-end reads were obtained from each sample. First-strand cDNA synthesis was performed from all RNA using the Mint cDNA synthesis kit, with priming by a TRBC-specific oligonucleotide. After uracil-DNA glycosylase treatment, a first 18-cycle PCR used universal primers M1SS and BC2_uni_R on all cDNA. The source study handled its data this way. For normalization, 1 million high-quality reads were randomly selected from each sample, with every read carrying a distinct molecular identifier. Instead of being binned into consensus sequences, reads that shared molecular identifiers were thrown out. CDR3 identification, clonotype clustering and error correction used MiTCR with a Q25 quality threshold and the strictest error-elimination algorithm. A nonparametric unseen species model using Euler transformation provided a lower-bound estimate of total TCR beta diversity. TCRdb passed the public sequencing reads through fastp at Q25 and MiXCR, retaining productive beta sequences. Every distinct CDR3 protein forms one entry, paired with its most common genes and DNA. The authors' filters were not applied to this entry. The sample table holds about 800,000 distinct CDR3 sequences, of which 20% to 25% were seen once. Approximately 4% of the sample is held by the ten biggest clonotypes.

The roughly 39 donors, aged about 6 to 95 years, were systemically healthy Caucasian individuals from Russia. Each donor gave about 9.7 milliliters of peripheral blood, drawn into EDTA-treated Vacutainer tubes. Ficoll-Paque density-gradient centrifugation was used to isolate PBMCs, with at least 7 million obtained per sample. Total RNA was extracted from PBMCs with Trizol reagent, with at least 6 micrograms obtained per sample. For every donor, flow cytometry on a PBMC aliquot measured the percentage of naive CD45RAhigh/CD27high T cells. The sample was also reused in another study, on T cells of mothers and their children. As that second paper reports: Nine systemically healthy Caucasian individuals, comprising three mothers and their six children, were included as donors. cDNA synthesis consumed the entire amount of extracted RNA, loaded at approximately 1.6 ug RNA in each 15 ul reaction. In the second PCR, the M1S primer introduced both the sample barcodes and 2-4 random nucleotides. Over 8.5 million TCR beta CDR3 reads came from each mother, compared with approximately 3 million reads from each child. TCR recombination output is similarly shaped by thymic selection in related and unrelated pairs, with a minor effect exerted by inherited differences. Normalized repertoire overlap was always slightly but never significantly higher in related than unrelated mother-child pairs. Persistent microchimeric T cell clones were not detected, at a sensitivity of roughly 100 clones per million clonotypes. To look for features that set related mother-child pairs apart from unrelated individuals, the researchers ran deep NGS to compare the TCR beta repertoires of mothers and children. The mean age was about 38 +/- 4 years for the mothers and approximately 11 +/- 4 years for the children. After adapter ligation with NEBNext reagents, the libraries were sequenced on Illumina HiSeq 2000 with 100+100 nt paired-end reads. To prevent cross-contamination, the mother and child libraries were prepared one month apart and sequenced in separate runs. For each donor, somewhere between roughly 500,000 and 2,300,000 distinct TCR beta clonotypes were identified. Naive TCR beta clonotypes were estimated from low-frequency clonotypes matched to each donor's FACS-determined naive share, without sorting.

Sequenced: blood. Recombination connected TRBV2 to TRBJ1-1; confidence is insufficient to name the D gene. The source is a boy younger than 18 in good health. For the CDR3, the sequence is CAGVIREANTEAFF. The bases read TGTGCCGGCGTGATACGGGAGGCTAACACTGAAGCTTTCTTT.